These 20 T cell receptor beta chains share one sample of origin, sequenced in a study of siplizumab effects on memory and regulatory T cells (dated by TCRdb to 2018 to 2020). The receptor library was made with the immunoSEQ multiplex PCR assay. The immuneACCESS repertoire file appears here via TCRdb, limited to in-frame rearrangements. These files lack a portion of the clones; in checked studies, under half of the deficit traces to unresolved V genes, and the cause of the others is not known. This sample has around 82,000 clones in its table, and just over 90% of those were observed once. 5% of the sample is in the top ten clones. The sample was CD8+ T cells sorted from blood. These receptor sequences come from a human donor in good health.

DNA of the CDR3: TGTGCCAGCAGCGAGGGTAGCACCCATGAGCAGTTCTTC. It translates to CASSEGSTHEQFF. The chain recombines TRBV9 with TRBJ2-1; D unclear. Germline V gene data show CDR1 as SGDLS and CDR2 as YYNGEE. This CDR3 has 13 amino acids. Between the trimmed V and J ends, which lost 3 bases and 8 bases, there was a span of 12 bases.

The rearrangement joins TRBV9 to TRBJ2-1; D call uncertain. The CDR3 extends over 11 amino acids. The germline CDR1 and CDR2 sequences are SGDLS and YYNGEE. The V gene lost 0 bases and the J gene lost 8 bases, with 3 bases spanning the gap. The CDR3 DNA reads TGTGCCAGCAGCGTAGGGGATGAGCAGTTCTTC. Translating it yields CASSVGDEQFF. The complete variable domain, with remaining parts taken from reference TRBV9 and TRBJ2-1, reads DSGVTQTPKHLITATGQRVTLRCSPRSGDLSVYWYQQSLDQGLQFLIQYYNGEERAKGNILERFSAQQFPDLHSELNLSSLELGDSALYFCASSVGDEQFFGPGTRLTVL.

The J gene is TRBJ2-1, the V gene TRBV9; D not certain. Trimming pared 3 bases from V and 6 bases from J, leaving 4 bases between. This CDR3 has 11 residues. Looked up from germline, CDR1 is SGDLS and CDR2 is YYNGEE. In nucleotides, the CDR3 is TGTGCCAGCAGCGACTCCAATGAGCAGTTCTTC. This gives the protein CASSDSNEQFF. The whole variable domain, remainder taken from reference TRBV9 and TRBJ2-1, is DSGVTQTPKHLITATGQRVTLRCSPRSGDLSVYWYQQSLDQGLQFLIQYYNGEERAKGNILERFSAQQFPDLHSELNLSSLELGDSALYFCASSDSNEQFFGPGTRLTVL.

This rearrangement joins TRBV29-1 to TRBJ1-1; TRBD1 aligns across 8 bases. In germline, CDR1 is SQVTM, CDR2 ANQGSEA. This CDR3 is 12 amino acids long. V lost 1 base and J lost 7; bases outside the gene matches: 2. The CDR3 DNA reads as TGCAGCGTTGAAGCGACAGGGGTTGAAGCTTTCTTT. Its translation is CSVEATGVEAFF.

The rearrangement links TRBV5-4 to TRBJ2-7, with 7 bases that match TRBD1. The V gene's germline CDR1 is SGHNT and CDR2 YYREEE (reference sequence). This CDR3 is built from 14 residues. J was trimmed by 5 bases and V by 5 bases; bases with no gene match: 10. As DNA, the CDR3 is TGTGCCAGCAGATTATGGACCGGGACAGACGAGCAGTACTTC. It encodes CASRLWTGTDEQYF.

The V call is TRBV6-6, the J call TRBJ2-2; tentative D call: TRBD1 (5 bases). The CDR3 has 15 amino acids. CDR1 is MNHNY, CDR2 SVGAGI, per germline (reference sequence). V lost 7 bases, J lost 2 bases, and 14 bases lay in between. For the CDR3, the DNA is TGTGCCAGCACTCTTACAGGACGTAACACCGGGGAGCTGTTTTTT. This gives the protein CASTLTGRNTGELFF.

The chain combines TRBV7-2 with TRBJ2-3; D is uncertain. CDR1 and CDR2 (germline): SGHTA, FQGNSA. This CDR3 spans 16 amino acids. Deletions cut 1 base from V and 4 bases from J, with 15 bases between. In DNA, the CDR3 is TGTGCCAGCAGCTTAGTATTCCCAGGTTCTCCAGATACGCAGTATTTT. It codes for CASSLVFPGSPDTQYF.

This sequence joins TRBV5-4 and TRBJ2-7, with D maybe TRBD1 (7 bases). V was trimmed by 4 bases and J by 3 bases, leaving 14 bases between them. Germline V gives CDR1 SGHNT, CDR2 YYREEE (reference sequence). CDR3 length equals 14 residues. The CDR3 loop is CASSQGGTVYEQYF. DNA of the CDR3: TGTGCCAGCAGCCAAGGCGGGACAGTCTACGAGCAGTACTTC. The variable domain in full, with the rest retrieved from reference TRBV5-4 and TRBJ2-7, is ETGVTQSPTHLIKTRGQQVTLRCSSQSGHNTVSWYQQALGQGPQFIFQYYREEENGRGNFPPRFSGLQFPNYSSELNVNALELDDSALYLCASSQGGTVYEQYFGPGTRLTVT.

The chain carries TRBV14 and TRBJ1-1; TRBD1 is a possible D gene (5 bases). V lost 2 bases to trimming and J lost 8 bases, with 21 bases between them. This CDR3 is built from 16 residues. Germline-derived CDR1 and CDR2 are SGHDN and FVKESK. In nucleotides, the CDR3 is TGTGCCAGCAGCCAATTTTTCCGAGGGGTATACTGGGAAGCTTTCTTT. Translation gives CASSQFFRGVYWEAFF. The full variable domain, completed using reference TRBV14 and TRBJ1-1, is EAGVTQFPSHSVIEKGQTVTLRCDPISGHDNLYWYRRVMGKEIKFLLHFVKESKQDESGMPNNRFLAERTGGTYSTLKVQPAELEDSGVYFCASSQFFRGVYWEAFFGQGTRLTVV.

The CDR3 region has the DNA TGTGCCAGCAAAGACAGCACTAACACCGGGGAGCTGTTTTTT. This codes for CASKDSTNTGELFF. This chain links TRBV6-5 with TRBJ2-2; D may be TRBD1 (5 bases). The CDR3 loop spans 14 amino acids. Trimming shortened V by 7 bases and J by 2 bases, and 11 bases separated the two germline ends. The germline gives CDR1 MNHEY, CDR2 SVGAGI.

The gene calls are TRBV11-2 and TRBJ1-1; D call uncertain. Germline CDR1 reads SGHAT; CDR2 reads FQNNGV. Trimming took 6 bases from V and 7 from J, leaving 12 bases between them. The CDR3 loop spans 12 amino acids. CDR3: CASSPSAVEAFF. CDR3 DNA sequence: TGTGCCAGCAGTCCCTCGGCCGTTGAAGCTTTCTTT.

A remark on this clone: Other DNA sequences of this sample code for an identical CDR3. The rearrangement links TRBV7-9 to TRBJ1-3; D remains unclear. This CDR3 has 14 residues. V was clipped by 1 base and J by 0 bases, with 4 bases between them. Germline V gives CDR1 SEHNR, CDR2 FQNEAQ (reference sequence). The CDR3 loop is CASSLVDSGNTIYF. CDR3 coding DNA: TGTGCCAGCAGCTTAGTCGACTCTGGAAACACCATATATTTT.

The chain is built from TRBV5-6 and TRBJ1-4; possible D gene TRBD1, 5 bases. The CDR3 has 16 amino acids. Looked up from germline, CDR1 is SGHDT and CDR2 is YYEEEE. The germline V and J ends were trimmed by 3 bases and 6 bases, with 18 bases remaining between them. The CDR3 coding sequence is TGTGCCAGCAGCTCCATGACATGGGGGGGATATGAAAAACTGTTTTTT. Protein sequence: CASSSMTWGGYEKLFF. Supplemented by reference TRBV5-6 and TRBJ1-4, the full variable domain reads DAGVTQSPTHLIKTRGQQVTLRCSPKSGHDTVSWYQQALGQGPQFIFQYYEEEERQRGNFPDRFSGHQFPNYSSELNVNALLLGDSALYLCASSSMTWGGYEKLFFGSGTQLSVL.

CDR3 in amino acids: CASTPAQGGGANVLTF. CDR3 coding DNA: TGTGCCAGCACCCCCGCCCAGGGGGGTGGGGCCAACGTCCTGACTTTC. The chain links TRBV9 to TRBJ2-6; TRBD1 is a possible D gene (7 bases). Trimming shortened V by 6 bases and J by 3 bases, and 16 bases separated the two germline ends. Germline CDR1 is SGDLS and CDR2 is YYNGEE. The CDR3 has 16 residues.

The chain couples TRBV7-9 to TRBJ2-6; D could derive from TRBD1 or TRBD2 (5 bases each). Germline values: CDR1 SEHNR, CDR2 FQNEAQ (reference sequence). Trimming shortened V by 4 bases and J by 2 bases, and 15 bases separated the two germline ends. The CDR3 contains 17 residues. The CDR3 spells CASSSTPGSAGANVLTF. The CDR3 bases are TGTGCCAGCAGCTCAACTCCAGGGAGCGCTGGGGCCAACGTCCTGACTTTC.

The rearrangement joins TRBV7-9 to TRBJ2-7; D unclear. Germline V gives CDR1 SEHNR, CDR2 FQNEAQ (reference sequence). CDR3 size: 14 residues. V lost 3 bases to trimming and J lost 4 bases, with 13 bases between them. The CDR3 bases are TGTGCCAGCAGCTTGGACGTCGGATCGTACGAGCAGTACTTC. Translated: CASSLDVGSYEQYF.

This chain connects TRBV6-5 to TRBJ1-2; D is ambiguous. Trimming took off 3 bases at V and 1 base at J, with 12 bases between the two ends. The CDR3 totals 15 residues. Germline values: CDR1 MNHEY, CDR2 SVGAGI. CDR3 DNA sequence: TGTGCCAGCAGTTATCGAGAACACAGTAACTATGGCTACACCTTC. The encoded protein is CASSYREHSNYGYTF.

The chain recombines TRBV5-1 with TRBJ2-7; a weak D match, TRBD1 (5 bases). Trimming pared 8 bases from V and 5 bases from J, leaving 23 bases between. This CDR3 is built from 15 residues. Germline CDR1 and CDR2: SGHRS and YFSETQ. Written as DNA, the CDR3 is TGCGCCAGAAGAGCTGGGGCTGTCGCTCCTCACGAGCAGTACTTC. Translating gives CARRAGAVAPHEQYF. Full variable domain (remainder filled in from reference TRBV5-1 and TRBJ2-7): KAGVTQTPRYLIKTRGQQVTLSCSPISGHRSVSWYQQTPGQGLQFLFEYFSETQRNKGNFPGRFSGRQFSNSRSEMNVSTLELGDSALYLCARRAGAVAPHEQYFGPGTRLTVT.

A note on this clone: Other DNA sequences in this sample translate to the same CDR3. This rearrangement joins TRBV5-4 to TRBJ2-5; D might be TRBD1 or TRBD2, each matching 5 bases. This CDR3 contains 14 residues. Germline values: CDR1 SGHNT, CDR2 YYREEE (reference sequence). V was pared by 0 bases and J by 5 bases, with 11 bases between. CDR3 residues: CASSLGGSGETQYF. In nucleotides, the CDR3 is TGTGCCAGCAGCTTGGGGGGCTCGGGGGAGACCCAGTACTTC.

The chain is built from TRBV28 and TRBJ2-7, with D hard to call. The CDR3 has 13 amino acids. V lost 3 bases to trimming and J lost 2 bases, with 8 bases between them. Germline lookup yields CDR1 MDHEN and CDR2 SYDVKM. CDR3: CASSFYGPYEQYF. The CDR3 DNA follows: TGTGCCAGCAGTTTTTATGGACCCTACGAGCAGTACTTC.